Below, 20 T cell receptor beta chains from the same sample are listed, as sequenced in a study of cytomegalovirus exposure and HLA in healthy donors. A multiplex PCR was run with 60 Vbeta primers and 13 Jbeta primers. TCRdb's table, derived via immunoSEQ multiplex PCR, lists solely in-frame clones and lacks some. The data hold roughly 250,000 clones, with roughly 80% observed a single time. The source material was PBMCs. These receptors all stem from a girl aged 2-9 years in good health and CMV-seronegative.

The V gene is TRBV27, the J gene TRBJ1-5, with a weak D call TRBD1 (6 bases). This CDR3 region has 14 residues. V gave up 5 bases and J gave up 6 bases, with 14 bases separating them. Germline V gene sequence: CDR1 MNHEY, CDR2 SMNVEV (reference sequence). In DNA, the CDR3 is TGTGCCAGCAGTCATACAGGGTGGGGTCAGCCCCAGCATTTT. Translation gives CASSHTGWGQPQHF.

The chain couples TRBV7-9 to TRBJ1-5; no reliable D call. The CDR3 length is 12 residues. Germline CDR1 SEHNR, CDR2 FQNEAQ (reference sequence). V was clipped by 4 bases and J by 4 bases, with 5 bases between them. CDR3 loop: CASSSQNQPQHF. The CDR3, as DNA: TGTGCCAGCAGCTCCCAAAATCAGCCCCAGCATTTT.

This sequence joins TRBV18 and TRBJ1-5; D is unclear. The V end was cut by 6 bases, the J end by 4 bases, with 10 bases between. From germline, CDR1 is KGHSH and CDR2 LQKENI. The CDR3 covers 13 residues. DNA for the CDR3: TGTGCCAGCTCTAACAGCTATAATCAGCCCCAGCATTTT. It encodes CASSNSYNQPQHF. The full variable domain, with the rest looked up from reference TRBV18 and TRBJ1-5, is NAGVMQNPRHLVRRRGQEARLRCSPMKGHSHVYWYRQLPEEGLKFMVYLQKENIIDESGMPKERFSAEFPKEGPSILRIQQVVRGDSAAYFCASSNSYNQPQHFGDGTRLSIL.

This clone has more than one count but fewer than ten. V and J are TRBV5-1 and TRBJ2-1; the D gene is possibly TRBD2 (5 bases). The CDR3 loop spans 15 amino acids. CDR1 and CDR2 from the germline V gene are SGHRS and YFSETQ. V lost 0 bases and J lost 5, with 12 bases in between. The CDR3 DNA reads as TGCGCCAGCAGCTTGGGGGGAGCCGGGAACAATGAGCAGTTCTTC. This encodes CASSLGGAGNNEQFF. The variable domain in full, completed from reference TRBV5-1 and TRBJ2-1, reads KAGVTQTPRYLIKTRGQQVTLSCSPISGHRSVSWYQQTPGQGLQFLFEYFSETQRNKGNFPGRFSGRQFSNSRSEMNVSTLELGDSALYLCASSLGGAGNNEQFFGPGTRLTVL.

The chain has TRBV19 and TRBJ2-7, with no clear D. Per germline, CDR1 LNHDA and CDR2 SQIVND (reference sequence). V lost 3 bases, J lost 4 bases, and 13 bases lay in between. The CDR3 contains 14 residues. In nucleotides, the CDR3 is TGTGCCAGTAGTATTATATCAGTTCCGTACGAGCAGTACTTC. The encoded protein is CASSIISVPYEQYF.

Concerning this clone itself: The junction shows a germline mismatch at one end, possibly a read error. The chain employs TRBV7-9 and TRBJ1-2, with TRBD1 matching 9 bases. The CDR3 loop spans 16 amino acids. Germline V gene lookup returns CDR1 SEHNR and CDR2 FQNEAQ (reference sequence). CDR3 nucleotides: TGTTCCAGCAGACCCCCCGTCGGGACAGGGAACTATGGCTACACCTTC. This sequence encodes CSSRPPVGTGNYGYTF.

This clone was observed a few times. The rearrangement links TRBV29-1 to TRBJ1-5; D might be TRBD1 (6 bases). CDR3 length: 13 residues. V was clipped by 6 bases and J by 5 bases, with 14 bases between them. Germline V CDR1 and CDR2: SQVTM, ANQGSEA. The DNA of the CDR3 is TGCAGCGTCCTAGGGGGTTTTGATCAGCCCCAGCATTTT. This encodes CSVLGGFDQPQHF.

V usage is TRBV5-1 and J usage is TRBJ2-1; TRBD2 matches at 9 bases. Germline CDR1 is SGHRS and CDR2 is YFSETQ. This CDR3 region has 15 residues. V shed 4 bases, J shed 7 bases, and the junction held 9 bases outside the gene matches. CDR3: CASSILAGDGNEQFF. The CDR3 nucleotides are TGCGCCAGCAGCATTTTAGCGGGAGATGGTAATGAGCAGTTCTTC.

The CDR3 spells CASSALAGEESGYTF. CDR3 in DNA: TGTGCCAGCAGCGCCCTCGCGGGGGAGGAGAGTGGCTACACCTTC. The rearrangement links TRBV9 to TRBJ1-2, with D perhaps TRBD1 (5 bases). The CDR3 loop spans 15 amino acids. CDR1 and CDR2 (germline): SGDLS, YYNGEE. V gave up 3 bases and J gave up 7 bases, with 19 bases separating them. Full variable domain (remainder filled in from reference TRBV9 and TRBJ1-2): DSGVTQTPKHLITATGQRVTLRCSPRSGDLSVYWYQQSLDQGLQFLIQYYNGEERAKGNILERFSAQQFPDLHSELNLSSLELGDSALYFCASSALAGEESGYTFGSGTRLTVV.

V gene TRBV7-2 combines with J gene TRBJ2-7; 7 nucleotides match TRBD1. The CDR3 loop spans 14 amino acids. Germline V gives CDR1 SGHTA, CDR2 FQGNSA. Losses at the gene ends were 5 bases for V and 0 bases for J; bases not matched to a gene: 4. In nucleotides, the CDR3 is TGTGCCAGCAGCCCTAGGACAGGCTCCTACGAGCAGTACTTC. As protein: CASSPRTGSYEQYF.

This clone came up a few times. V gene TRBV28 combines with J gene TRBJ1-3; D might be TRBD1 (5 bases). The V end was cut by 7 bases, the J end by 6 bases, with 13 bases between. The CDR3 loop spans 13 amino acids. Germline CDR1 is MDHEN and CDR2 is SYDVKM. This CDR3 reads CASNAVGENTIYF. CDR3 coding DNA: TGTGCCAGCAATGCAGTAGGGGAAAACACCATATATTTT.

On this clone: This CDR3 is also generated by other DNA sequences in the sample. The CDR3 DNA is TGTGCCAGCAGTTCCCTCCTAACTAGCGGGAGAAATCATGAGCAGTTCTTC. This gives the protein CASSSLLTSGRNHEQFF. The chain employs TRBV27 and TRBJ2-1; 11 nucleotides align to TRBD2. Germline trimming cut 4 bases from V and 8 bases from J; bases unmatched to any gene: 13. CDR3 size: 17 residues. Germline V gene lookup returns CDR1 MNHEY and CDR2 SMNVEV (reference sequence).

The genes are TRBV5-1 and TRBJ2-3; TRBD2 agrees at 8 bases. V shed 4 bases and J 5 bases; nucleotides not matched to a gene: 21. The CDR3 totals 19 residues. Germline V CDR1 and CDR2: SGHRS, YFSETQ. DNA for the CDR3: TGCGCCAGCAGCCCAGGACTAGCCAACGGTCCCAACAACAGAGATACGCAGTATTTT. The encoded protein is CASSPGLANGPNNRDTQYF.

This clone has more than one count but fewer than ten. J is TRBJ2-1 and V is TRBV5-4; 10 nucleotides line up with TRBD2. CDR3 size: 15 residues. V trimming: 3 bases; J trimming: 6 bases; junction bases outside the gene matches: 6. Germline V gene lookup returns CDR1 SGHNT and CDR2 YYREEE (reference sequence). DNA of the CDR3: TGTGCCAGCAGCTCAAAAGCGGGAGGGGTCAATGAGCAGTTCTTC. This sequence encodes CASSSKAGGVNEQFF.

The V call is TRBV19, the J call TRBJ1-5; 7 nucleotides line up with TRBD1. The CDR3 spans 18 residues. V shed 6 bases, J shed 4 bases, and the junction held 18 bases outside the gene matches. In germline, CDR1 is LNHDA, CDR2 SQIVND (reference sequence). CDR3 in DNA: TGTGCCAGTAGATTTTCCTCACAGGGGCCAATAGGGAATCAGCCCCAGCATTTT. Translated: CASRFSSQGPIGNQPQHF.

This clone was recorded a few times. The chain is built from TRBV7-8 and TRBJ2-7; 8 bases agree with TRBD2. The CDR3 sequence is 15 residues long. V lost 5 bases and J lost 2; bases outside the gene matches: 8. Germline loops: CDR1 SGHVS, CDR2 FQNEAQ. CDR3: CASSPSGGGPYEQYF. CDR3 in DNA: TGTGCCAGCAGCCCCTCCGGCGGGGGGCCCTACGAGCAGTACTTC.

The gene calls are TRBV9 and TRBJ1-1, with a possible D match to TRBD1 (5 bases). There are 14 residues in the CDR3. The germline V and J ends were trimmed by 3 bases and 1 base, with 10 bases remaining between them. Germline values: CDR1 SGDLS, CDR2 YYNGEE. DNA for the CDR3: TGTGCCAGCAGCGCGAATACAGGGAACACTGAAGCTTTCTTT. Translation gives CASSANTGNTEAFF.

J is TRBJ2-2 and V is TRBV7-2; weak D call: TRBD1 (5 bases). The CDR3 consists of 14 residues. Germline CDR1 and CDR2: SGHTA and FQGNSA. Trimming removed 1 base from V and 6 bases from J, with 9 bases in between. The chain's CDR3 is CASSLEGYAGELFF. The CDR3 DNA follows: TGTGCCAGCAGCTTAGAGGGGTACGCCGGGGAGCTGTTTTTT.

This clone was counted once. The CDR3 nucleotides are TGCGCCAGCAGCCAAGTGGGACAGTTAGTAAATGAGCAGTTCTTC. Protein product: CASSQVGQLVNEQFF. This rearrangement joins TRBV4-1 to TRBJ2-1; 7 nucleotides agree with TRBD1. The CDR3 extends over 15 amino acids. Germline V gene sequence: CDR1 MGHRA, CDR2 YSYEKL. Trimming took 1 base from V and 7 from J; bases not matched to a gene: 7.

The genes are TRBV6-1 and TRBJ1-2; 7 nucleotides agree with TRBD1. Germline V CDR1 and CDR2: MNHNS, SASEGT. The CDR3 extends over 15 amino acids. Losses at the gene ends were 4 bases for V and 4 bases for J; bases not matched to a gene: 9. CDR3 in amino acids: CASSGRDRAAYGYTF. The CDR3 nucleotides are TGTGCCAGCAGTGGCCGGGACAGAGCCGCCTATGGCTACACCTTC.